These 22 T cell receptor beta chains share one sample of origin, sequenced in a study of blood T cell repertoires in COVID-19. Sequencing used immunoSEQ multiplex PCR; TCRdb keeps in-frame clones, though not all of them. Among about 55,000 clones listed, less than 75% were seen once. Sequencing input: peripheral blood. All receptors derive from an older woman with acute or convalescent COVID-19.

The chain links TRBV29-1 to TRBJ2-5; the D gene is possibly TRBD1 (5 bases). The CDR3 is made up of 15 amino acids. Deletions cut 3 bases from V and 2 bases from J, with 16 bases between. Germline values: CDR1 SQVTM, CDR2 ANQGSEA. CDR3 bases: TGCAGCGTTGACACTCGTGGGGCGGAGCAAGAGACCCAGTACTTC. Its protein is CSVDTRGAEQETQYF.

This clone has more than one count but fewer than ten. At the DNA level, this CDR3 is encoded by other sequences in the same sample as well. V usage is TRBV6-5 and J usage is TRBJ1-2, with TRBD1 as a possible D gene (6 bases). The V and J ends lost 5 bases and 8 bases respectively, with 15 bases between them. The CDR3 consists of 13 residues. Germline loops: CDR1 MNHEY, CDR2 SVGAGI. In nucleotides, the CDR3 is TGTGCCAGCAGTCCCACAGGGCGGCGCGGCTACACCTTC. Its translation is CASSPTGRRGYTF.

The CDR3: CASSLGLASTDTQYF. The CDR3 DNA reads as TGTGCCAGCAGCCTGGGACTGGCGAGCACAGATACGCAGTATTTT. This chain joins TRBV5-6 and TRBJ2-3, with TRBD2 as a possible D gene (6 bases). This CDR3 region has 15 residues. Per germline, CDR1 SGHDT and CDR2 YYEEEE. The V and J ends lost 4 bases and 0 bases respectively, with 12 bases between them.

This chain joins TRBV24-1 and TRBJ1-2; D is undetermined. This CDR3 is 14 amino acids long. V lost 4 bases and J 1 base, leaving 9 bases between the germline ends. Looked up from germline, CDR1 is KGHDR and CDR2 is SFDVKD. The CDR3 DNA is TGTGCCACCAGTGAGCGTACAGTTAACTATGGCTACACCTTC. Translation gives CATSERTVNYGYTF.

This chain uses TRBV9 with TRBJ1-5; D call uncertain. Germline V gene data show CDR1 as SGDLS and CDR2 as YYNGEE. V was trimmed by 2 bases and J by 9 bases, leaving 12 bases between them. The CDR3 sequence is 13 residues long. The CDR3 loop is CASSVRIGGPQHF. CDR3 coding DNA: TGTGCCAGCAGCGTTAGAATCGGAGGGCCCCAGCATTTT. The whole variable domain, filled in from reference TRBV9 and TRBJ1-5, reads DSGVTQTPKHLITATGQRVTLRCSPRSGDLSVYWYQQSLDQGLQFLIQYYNGEERAKGNILERFSAQQFPDLHSELNLSSLELGDSALYFCASSVRIGGPQHFGDGTRLSIL.

The rearrangement uses TRBV4-1 and TRBJ1-2; 12 bases match TRBD1. V was clipped by 3 bases and J by 3 bases; unmatched bases: 20. The CDR3 runs to 21 residues. CDR1 and CDR2 from the germline V gene are MGHRA and YSYEKL. The CDR3 region is CASSHPPPTGTGGAPHYGYTF. In DNA, the CDR3 is TGCGCCAGCAGCCATCCTCCTCCTACCGGGACAGGGGGCGCCCCCCACTATGGCTACACCTTC.

The chain couples TRBV10-3 to TRBJ2-7, with a weak D call TRBD1 (5 bases). V lost 10 bases, J lost 4 bases, and 23 bases lay in between. Germline lookup yields CDR1 ENHRY and CDR2 SYGVKD. The CDR3 is 15 amino acids. CDR3 in amino acids: CATSLDTPRIYEQYV. CDR3 bases: TGTGCCACCTCTTTGGACACTCCAAGGATTTACGAGCAGTACGTC.

The chain has TRBV30 and TRBJ2-3; tentative D call: TRBD1 (6 bases). Germline-derived CDR1 and CDR2 are GTSNPN and SVGIG (reference sequence). The germline V and J ends were trimmed by 5 bases and 9 bases, with 15 bases remaining between them. The CDR3 spans 12 residues. The CDR3 here is CAWVKDRRTQYF. In DNA form, the CDR3 reads TGTGCCTGGGTTAAGGACAGACGGACGCAGTATTTT.

V is TRBV7-8 and J is TRBJ1-2; tentatively, D is TRBD1 (6 bases). The CDR3 is 15 residues long. V lost 2 bases and J 5 bases, leaving 15 bases between the germline ends. Germline CDR1 reads SGHVS; CDR2 reads FQNEAQ. For the CDR3, the DNA is TGTGCCAGCAGCTTACAACAAGGACAGATTTATGGCTACACCTTC. Amino acids: CASSLQQGQIYGYTF.

This chain uses TRBV14 with TRBJ2-5; D gene uncertain. From germline, CDR1 is SGHDN and CDR2 FVKESK. This CDR3 has 13 amino acids. V was clipped by 3 bases and J by 5 bases, with 10 bases between them. CDR3 in DNA: TGTGCCAGCAGCCAGTTAATCCGGGAGACCCAGTACTTC. Protein sequence: CASSQLIRETQYF.

The chain recombines TRBV10-3 with TRBJ1-2; 9 nucleotides match TRBD1. V trimming: 3 bases; J trimming: 0 bases; junction bases outside the gene matches: 11. Germline V gene sequence: CDR1 ENHRY, CDR2 SYGVKD. The CDR3 loop spans 18 amino acids. The CDR3 loop reads CAISDQFGTGIANYGYTF. CDR3 sequence (DNA): TGTGCCATCAGTGACCAATTTGGGACAGGGATCGCTAACTATGGCTACACCTTC.

V usage is TRBV25-1 and J usage is TRBJ1-2; D perhaps matches TRBD1 (5 bases). The CDR3 has 12 residues. Trimming took 5 bases from V and 4 from J, leaving 8 bases between them. Looked up from germline, CDR1 is MGHDK and CDR2 is SYGVNS. The CDR3 DNA follows: TGTGCCAGCAGTCGAGACAGCTATGGCTACACCTTC. It translates to CASSRDSYGYTF.

In nucleotides, the CDR3 is TGCGCCAGCAGCTTGGAGGGGGCTGAGGGAAACACCATATATTTT. Amino acids: CASSLEGAEGNTIYF. V and J are TRBV5-1 and TRBJ1-3, with 7 bases that match TRBD1. Germline V lookup: CDR1 SGHRS, CDR2 YFSETQ. V dropped 0 bases and J dropped 4; count of bases not matched to a gene: 4. This CDR3 has 15 residues.

The V and J genes are TRBV19 and TRBJ2-7; D might be TRBD1 (6 bases). This CDR3 is built from 14 residues. Looked up from germline, CDR1 is LNHDA and CDR2 is SQIVND (reference sequence). The ends were cut back, 5 bases at V and 5 bases at J, with 16 bases in the middle. Here the CDR3 reads CASSGGRAKDEQYF. In DNA, the CDR3 is TGTGCCAGTAGTGGGGGCAGGGCAAAGGACGAGCAGTACTTC.

The chain employs TRBV4-1 and TRBJ1-4; tentatively, D is TRBD1 (5 bases). This CDR3 has 14 amino acids. Germline V gene sequence: CDR1 MGHRA, CDR2 YSYEKL. The V end was cut by 2 bases, the J end by 2 bases, with 6 bases between. The CDR3 coding sequence is TGCGCCAGCAGCCAAAAGGGGACTAATGAAAAACTGTTTTTT. Its translation is CASSQKGTNEKLFF.

This clone was recorded once. One end of the junction fails to match germline, which may point to a read error. This chain uses TRBV29-1 with TRBJ1-1; D ambiguous. The CDR3 runs to 15 residues. The germline V gene encodes CDR1 SQVTM and CDR2 ANQGSEA. CDR3 region: CSVEDLRGGWRSLVF. DNA of the CDR3: TGCAGCGTTGAAGATTTACGTGGCGGTTGGAGAAGCTTGGTCTTT.

V gene TRBV19 combines with J gene TRBJ1-2, with TRBD1 matching 7 bases. CDR3 length equals 13 residues. Trimming removed 9 bases from V and 0 bases from J; junction bases left unmatched: 4. The germline V gene encodes CDR1 LNHDA and CDR2 SQIVND (reference sequence). The CDR3 loop is CASQGVANYGYTF. CDR3 sequence (DNA): TGTGCCAGCCAGGGGGTCGCTAACTATGGCTACACCTTC.

This sequence joins TRBV7-9 and TRBJ1-2; 7 positions match TRBD1. CDR1 is SEHNR, CDR2 FQNEAQ, per germline (reference sequence). V was clipped by 5 bases and J by 10 bases; unmatched bases: 10. The CDR3 sequence is 13 residues long. The CDR3 nucleotides are TGTGCCAGCAGCCCTTCGACAGGACAGGTCTACACCTTC. Translating gives CASSPSTGQVYTF.

In nucleotides, the CDR3 is TGTGCCAGTAGTCCCCGGGGGGGCGCCGGGGAGCTGTTTTTT. This gives the protein CASSPRGGAGELFF. The gene calls are TRBV19 and TRBJ2-2; TRBD2 matches at 8 bases. Per the germline V gene, CDR1 is LNHDA and CDR2 is SQIVND (reference sequence). The V gene end was trimmed by 5 bases and the J gene end by 6 bases; junction bases not matched to a gene: 5. This CDR3 is built from 14 residues.

The chain combines TRBV5-4 with TRBJ1-4, with 7 bases matching TRBD1. The V segment lost 6 bases and the J segment 5 bases; nucleotides outside the gene matches: 7. This CDR3 is 14 amino acids long. The V gene's germline CDR1 is SGHNT and CDR2 YYREEE (reference sequence). In nucleotides, the CDR3 is TGTGCCAGCACCCAGACAGGGATCAATGAAAAACTGTTTTTT. This sequence encodes CASTQTGINEKLFF.

This clone was observed a few times. This chain's CDR3 is CASSLDLNTEAFF. The CDR3 nucleotides are TGTGCCAGCAGCTTAGACTTGAACACTGAAGCTTTCTTT. The rearrangement uses TRBV7-8 and TRBJ1-1; D is unresolved. V lost 1 base, J lost 0 bases, and 3 bases lay in between. Germline loops: CDR1 SGHVS, CDR2 FQNEAQ. CDR3 size: 13 residues.

The CDR3 DNA is TGTGCCTCCCGGGACATCTATGGCTACACCTTC. Translated, it gives CASRDIYGYTF. The V and J genes are TRBV6-5 and TRBJ1-2, with D tentatively TRBD1 (6 bases). The ends were cut back, 11 bases at V and 4 bases at J, with 11 bases in the middle. CDR1 MNHEY and CDR2 SVGAGI come from the germline V gene. The CDR3 covers 11 residues.